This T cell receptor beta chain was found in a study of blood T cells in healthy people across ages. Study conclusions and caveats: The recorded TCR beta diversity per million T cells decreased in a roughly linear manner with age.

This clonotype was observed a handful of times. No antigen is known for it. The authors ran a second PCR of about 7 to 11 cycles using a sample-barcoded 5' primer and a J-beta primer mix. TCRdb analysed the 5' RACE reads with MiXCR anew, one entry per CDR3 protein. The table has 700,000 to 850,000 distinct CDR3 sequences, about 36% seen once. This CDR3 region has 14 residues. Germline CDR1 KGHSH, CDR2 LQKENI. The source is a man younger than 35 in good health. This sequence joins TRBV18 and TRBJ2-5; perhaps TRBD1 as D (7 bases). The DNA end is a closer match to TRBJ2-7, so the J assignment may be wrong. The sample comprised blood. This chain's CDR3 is CASSQTGLEGEQYF. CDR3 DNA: TGTGCCAGCTCACAGACAGGGCTGGAGGGCGAGCAGTACTTC.